This T cell receptor beta chain was recovered during a study of OX40 agonist ivuxolimab in advanced cancers. Repertoires were generated with immunoSEQ multiplex PCR, while TCRdb's copy carries only in-frame clones and drops some. The profile covers 75,000 to 95,000 clones, with 85% to 95% appearing a single time and approximately 10% taken by the ten largest. CDR3 size: 10 residues. Germline V lookup: CDR1 SGHTA, CDR2 FQGTGA. In the case of this clone: What it binds is not known. The junction shows a germline mismatch at one end, possibly a read error.

Patients with autoimmune history or systemic immunosuppression were excluded. General study findings and limits: The authors did not determine the antigen specificity of the expanded peripheral T cells. There were, on average, more expanded clones in CD8+ T cells than in CD4+.

This material consisted of CD4+ or CD8+ T cells sorted from blood, taken in a trial of the OX40 agonist ivuxolimab. This receptor was taken from an adult with an advanced solid tumor such as melanoma, head and neck, liver or kidney cancer. The chain carries TRBV7-3 and TRBJ1-2, with D unresolved. CDR3 DNA sequence: TGTGCCAGCAGCTTTTCCGCGGGTTTCTTC. Residues: CASSFSAGFF.